These 5 T cell receptor beta chains came from one sample sequenced in a study of T-cell reconstitution after alpha-beta-depleted transplantation in children. The TCRbeta library incorporated unique molecular identifiers. TCRdb independently ran MiXCR on the PCR reads; one entry per CDR3 protein. This sample has around 200,000 distinct CDR3 sequences, with less than 8% found just once. This specimen was PBMCs from the stem cell graft donor, taken from the stem cell graft. The receptors originated from a human donor who donated a stem cell graft to a child with Wiskott-Aldrich syndrome.

This clonotype was observed many times. A read error may produce the germline difference seen at one junction end. This chain links TRBV12-3 or TRBV12-4 with TRBJ2-3, with 7 positions matching TRBD2. The CDR3 loop spans 13 amino acids. CDR3 amino acids: CASSLGEGARRVF. For the CDR3, the DNA is TGTGCCAGCAGTTTAGGGGAGGGTGCCCGGAGAGTTTTT.

This clonotype was detected many times. The rearrangement joins TRBV11-2 to TRBJ2-5; D is undetermined. Germline V gives CDR1 SGHAT, CDR2 FQNNGV. V lost 0 bases to trimming and J lost 7 bases, with 6 bases between them. The CDR3 spans 12 residues. The CDR3 loop is CASSLDLVTQYF. As DNA, the CDR3 is TGTGCCAGCAGCTTAGACCTTGTGACCCAGTACTTC.

This clonotype was picked up many times. The chain combines TRBV5-5 with TRBJ2-3; D is unresolved. The V and J ends lost 4 bases and 0 bases respectively, with 12 bases between them. The CDR3 contains 15 residues. Germline CDR1 and CDR2: SGHKS and YYEKEE (reference sequence). CDR3 residues: CASSGPPDSTDTQYF. The CDR3 DNA follows: TGTGCCAGCAGCGGTCCCCCGGACAGCACAGATACGCAGTATTTT. Full variable domain (rest looked up from reference TRBV5-5 and TRBJ2-3): DAGVTQSPTHLIKTRGQQVTLRCSPISGHKSVSWYQQVLGQGPQFIFQYYEKEERGRGNFPDRFSARQFPNYSSELNVNALLLGDSALYLCASSGPPDSTDTQYFGPGTRLTVL.

This clonotype was detected ten times or more. The chain links TRBV12-3 or TRBV12-4 to TRBJ1-5; TRBD1 aligns across 10 bases. The CDR3 has 15 amino acids. With V trimmed by 3 bases and J by 6 bases, 5 bases remained unmatched. For the CDR3, the DNA is TGTGCCAGCAGTTTGACAGGGGGCAGTGGTCAGCCCCAGCATTTT. Its translation is CASSLTGGSGQPQHF.

The table lists this clonotype with a few counts. CDR3 DNA: TGCGCCAGCAGCTTTGGTACGTGGGACAGGGGCCACGAGCAGTACTTC. It translates to CASSFGTWDRGHEQYF. This chain uses TRBV5-1 with TRBJ2-7, with 10 bases matching TRBD1. From germline, CDR1 is SGHRS and CDR2 YFSETQ. The trim removed 2 bases at V and 5 bases at J, leaving 10 bases unmatched. The length of the CDR3 is 16 residues.